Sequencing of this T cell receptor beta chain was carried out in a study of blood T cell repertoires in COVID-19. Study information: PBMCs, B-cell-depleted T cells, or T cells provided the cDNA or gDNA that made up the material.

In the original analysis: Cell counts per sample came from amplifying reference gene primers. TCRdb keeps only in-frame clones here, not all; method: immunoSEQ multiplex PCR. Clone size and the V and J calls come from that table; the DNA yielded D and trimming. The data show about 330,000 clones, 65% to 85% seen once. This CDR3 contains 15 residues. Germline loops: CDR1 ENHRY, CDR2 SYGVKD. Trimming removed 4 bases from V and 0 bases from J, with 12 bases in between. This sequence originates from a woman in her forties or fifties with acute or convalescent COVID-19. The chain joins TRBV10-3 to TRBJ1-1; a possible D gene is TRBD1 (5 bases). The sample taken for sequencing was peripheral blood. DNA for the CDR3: TGTGCCATCAGTGGGGGCGGTAACATGAACACTGAAGCTTTCTTT. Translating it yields CAISGGGNMNTEAFF.